Following are 29 T cell receptor beta chains from one sample sequenced in a study of metastatic and nonmetastatic thyroid tumors. Nobody among the patients had been given any treatment before thyroid surgery. MiXCR re-clonotyped the PCR reads for TCRdb. The sample shows 30,000 to 40,000 clones, around 17% of them seen only once. Material for sequencing was blood. Receptors originate from a male donor with papillary thyroid cancer or a benign thyroid nodule (not recorded which). Some clones in this sample may be carry-over from other donors' samples.

There are many counts of this clone. This sequence joins TRBV6-2 or TRBV6-3 and TRBJ1-1; a weak D match, TRBD1 (6 bases). This CDR3 comprises 12 residues. V was shortened by 6 bases and J by 2 bases, with 7 bases between the two germline ends. CDR1 and CDR2 from the germline V gene are MNHEY and SVGEGT. CDR3 sequence (DNA): TGTGCCAGCAGGACAGGTAACACTGAAGCTTTCTTT. Translation gives CASRTGNTEAFF.

This clone was seen ten or more times. A read error may explain this, as a much larger clone is one base away. CDR3 region: CASSLWGGGTDTQYF. CDR3 in DNA: TGTGCCAGCAGTTTATGGGGTGGCGGCACAGATACGCAGTATTTT. The V and J genes are TRBV28 and TRBJ2-3; no clear D. Trimming left V 0 bases short and J 1 base short, with 8 bases between. This CDR3 contains 15 residues. The germline V gene encodes CDR1 MDHEN and CDR2 SYDVKM.

The chain is built from TRBV9 and TRBJ2-1; 8 nucleotides match TRBD2. Trimming took 3 bases from V and 8 from J; bases not matched to a gene: 4. The CDR3 spans 13 residues. The V gene's germline CDR1 is SGDLS and CDR2 YYNGEE. CDR3 sequence (DNA): TGTGCCAGCAGCGCCTTCGGGGGGGATGAGCAGTTCTTC. Translated, it gives CASSAFGGDEQFF.

With respect to this clone: The germline gene is not matched at one end of the junction; a read error may be the cause. The chain is built from TRBV11-1 and TRBJ1-2; TRBD1 might be the D (6 bases). The CDR3 length is 16 residues. The germline V gene has CDR1 SGHAT and CDR2 FQDESV (reference sequence). The CDR3, as DNA: TGTGCCAGCAGCTTAGTGGAGGGGGTAATCAACTATGGCTGCACCTTC. Its translation is CASSLVEGVINYGCTF.

This clone was detected many times. The rearrangement links TRBV7-8 to TRBJ2-7; the D gene could be TRBD1 or TRBD2 (5 bases each). The CDR3 runs to 15 residues. Germline V gives CDR1 SGHVS, CDR2 FQNEAQ. V lost 5 bases and J lost 3, with 17 bases in between. CDR3 DNA sequence: TGTGCCAGCAGCCCTCCGACACGGGGACGCTACGAGCAGTACTTC. As protein: CASSPPTRGRYEQYF.

This clone was seen ten or more times. The V and J genes are TRBV24-1 and TRBJ2-2; TRBD2 matches 9 bases. The V and J ends lost 1 base and 3 bases, in that order; junction bases with no gene match: 2. Germline-derived CDR1 and CDR2 are KGHDR and SFDVKD. This CDR3 has 16 residues. CDR3 DNA sequence: TGTGCCACCAGTGATTTAGCGGGGGGAGACACCGGGGAGCTGTTTTTT. Translating gives CATSDLAGGDTGELFF.

This sequence joins TRBV5-1 and TRBJ1-2; no clear D gene. The CDR3 loop spans 14 amino acids. CDR1 and CDR2 from the germline V gene are SGHRS and YFSETQ. Trimming took off 0 bases at V and 5 bases at J, with 11 bases between the two ends. The CDR3 DNA sequence: TGCGCCAGCAGCTTGGGGACGATAGGTTATGGCTACACCTTC. Translation gives CASSLGTIGYGYTF.

This chain connects TRBV12-3 or TRBV12-4 to TRBJ2-1, with a weak D call TRBD2 (5 bases). This CDR3 has 14 residues. V dropped 0 bases and J dropped 7 bases, with 10 bases sitting between them. The CDR3 region is CASSLAGAGNEQFF. As DNA, the CDR3 is TGTGCCAGCAGTTTAGCGGGAGCTGGGAATGAGCAGTTCTTC.

Ten or more counts support this clone. The V gene is TRBV10-1, the J gene TRBJ1-5; D not certain. Germline values: CDR1 WNHNN, CDR2 SYGVQD (reference sequence). The CDR3 consists of 16 residues. V was pared by 6 bases and J by 2 bases, with 17 bases between. As DNA, the CDR3 is TGCGCCAGCAGGGACGGCTTCATTCCTGGCAATCAGCCCCAGCATTTT. Its translation: CASRDGFIPGNQPQHF.

This clone was observed a few times. The CDR3 DNA sequence: TGTGCCAGCAAAGGTCGACAGGGGTCAGAGACCCAGTACTTC. It yields the protein CASKGRQGSETQYF. The genes are TRBV2 and TRBJ2-5; 8 bases agree with TRBD1. V was pared by 7 bases and J by 4 bases, with 8 bases of the junction left unmatched. Germline CDR1 and CDR2: SNHLY and FYNNEI. The CDR3 loop spans 14 amino acids.

This clone showed up many times. The genes are TRBV6-1 and TRBJ1-5; unclear D gene. Germline CDR1 and CDR2: MNHNS and SASEGT. Trimming cost V 2 bases and J 6 bases, with 14 bases left between them. This CDR3 has 15 residues. CDR3 sequence reads: CASSEMTGSAQPQHF. Written as DNA, the CDR3 is TGTGCCAGCAGTGAAATGACGGGGTCGGCTCAGCCCCAGCATTTT.

This clone has a count of ten or more. The genes are TRBV7-2 and TRBJ1-1; the match to TRBD1 covers 8 bases. The CDR3 is 15 residues long. CDR1 is SGHTA, CDR2 FQGNSA, per germline. The V segment lost 5 bases and the J segment 3 bases; nucleotides outside the gene matches: 8. CDR3 sequence: CASSPGQGRYTEAFF. Written as DNA, the CDR3 is TGTGCCAGCAGCCCCGGACAGGGCAGATACACTGAAGCTTTCTTT.

This clone has ten or more counts. The chain combines TRBV11-1 with TRBJ2-1; D possibly corresponds to TRBD1 (6 bases). Germline V gene sequence: CDR1 SGHAT, CDR2 FQDESV (reference sequence). The CDR3 has 16 amino acids. The V gene lost 2 bases and the J gene lost 3 bases, with 14 bases spanning the gap. The CDR3 loop is CASSLIRDTSYNEQFF. The CDR3 DNA reads as TGTGCCAGCAGCTTAATCAGGGACACCAGCTACAATGAGCAGTTCTTC.

This clone was observed at least ten times. The genes are TRBV30 and TRBJ2-7; possible D gene TRBD1, 6 bases. The germline V and J ends were trimmed by 3 bases and 1 base, with 13 bases remaining between them. CDR3 length equals 14 residues. Germline V gene sequence: CDR1 GTSNPN, CDR2 SVGIG (reference sequence). This chain's CDR3 is CAWSPGQISYEQYF. Written as DNA, the CDR3 is TGTGCCTGGAGCCCGGGACAAATATCCTACGAGCAGTACTTC.

The rearrangement links TRBV28 to TRBJ2-1; 7 bases line up with TRBD2. The CDR3 has 15 amino acids. J gave up 3 bases and V 1 base, and 3 bases lay outside the gene matches. Germline assignment: CDR1 MDHEN and CDR2 SYDVKM. CDR3 DNA: TGTGCCAGCAGTTTATCGGCGGGAGTCTACAATGAGCAGTTCTTC. This codes for CASSLSAGVYNEQFF.

Within the sample, this clone is medium-sized (0.01 to 0.1%). This chain connects TRBV6-2 or TRBV6-3 to TRBJ2-5, with TRBD2 matching 8 bases. J gave up 2 bases and V 2 bases, and 4 bases lay outside the gene matches. The germline V gene encodes CDR1 MNHEY and CDR2 SVGEGT. This CDR3 is 15 amino acids long. The CDR3 DNA reads TGTGCCAGCAGTTACGGGCTAGCGGGTCAAGAGACCCAGTACTTC. This encodes CASSYGLAGQETQYF.

This clone showed up many times. The V and J genes are TRBV19 and TRBJ1-2; D gene uncertain. CDR1 LNHDA and CDR2 SQIVND come from the germline V gene (reference sequence). This CDR3 contains 14 residues. Trimming pared 9 bases from V and 4 bases from J, leaving 18 bases between. CDR3 nucleotides: TGTGCCAGCAAAAGTCCCCAGTTCCTCTATGGCTACACCTTC. It yields the protein CASKSPQFLYGYTF. Complete variable domain (other parts from reference TRBV19 and TRBJ1-2): DGGITQSPKYLFRKEGQNVTLSCEQNLNHDAMYWYRQDPGQGLRLIYYSQIVNDFQKGDIAEGYSVSREKKESFPLTVTSAQKNPTAFYLCASKSPQFLYGYTFGSGTRLTVV.

This clone is categorized as medium-sized. The chain recombines TRBV6-5 with TRBJ2-7; 7 nucleotides match TRBD1. With V trimmed by 0 bases and J by 0 bases, 2 bases remained unmatched. The germline V gene encodes CDR1 MNHEY and CDR2 SVGAGI. This CDR3 is built from 15 residues. As DNA, the CDR3 is TGTGCCAGCAGTTACTCGACAGGGAGCTCCTACGAGCAGTACTTC. Its translation is CASSYSTGSSYEQYF.

This clone was seen at least ten times. V and J are TRBV28 and TRBJ2-3; possible D gene TRBD1, 6 bases. V lost 7 bases to trimming and J lost 1 base, with 18 bases between them. CDR3 length: 16 residues. Germline CDR1 and CDR2: MDHEN and SYDVKM. CDR3 nucleotide sequence: TGTGCCAGCACCACCCCCCGGACAGCGGGCACAGATACGCAGTATTTT. Amino acid sequence: CASTTPRTAGTDTQYF.

This clone was seen ten or more times. This chain's CDR3 is CASSLRRSYQPQHF. In nucleotides, the CDR3 is TGTGCCAGCAGTTTACGTAGGAGTTATCAGCCCCAGCATTTT. The chain recombines TRBV28 with TRBJ1-5, with D unclear. Germline V gene sequence: CDR1 MDHEN, CDR2 SYDVKM. Trimming left V 2 bases short and J 5 bases short, with 10 bases between. The CDR3 extends over 14 amino acids.

This clone occurred many times. This chain connects TRBV11-2 to TRBJ1-2, with D tentatively TRBD1 (6 bases). Germline assignment: CDR1 SGHAT and CDR2 FQNNGV. The V end was cut by 2 bases, the J end by 5 bases, with 15 bases between. This CDR3 region has 15 residues. The CDR3 is CASSLLPGARYGYTF. Written as DNA, the CDR3 is TGTGCCAGCAGCTTACTTCCGGGGGCGAGGTATGGCTACACCTTC.

The chain has TRBV30 and TRBJ2-2; TRBD1 or TRBD2 may be the D gene (5 bases each). The CDR3 is 13 residues long. The germline V and J ends were trimmed by 1 base and 5 bases, with 8 bases remaining between them. CDR1 is GTSNPN, CDR2 SVGIG, per germline (reference sequence). For the CDR3, the DNA is TGTGCCTGGAGTGGGGACGAAACCGGGGAGCTGTTTTTT. Protein: CAWSGDETGELFF. Variable domain in full (rest from reference TRBV30 and TRBJ2-2): SQTIHQWPATLVQPVGSPLSLECTVEGTSNPNLYWYRQAAGRGLQLLFYSVGIGQISSEVPQNLSASRPQDRQFILSSKKLLLSDSGFYLCAWSGDETGELFFGEGSRLTVL.

The V and J genes are TRBV19 and TRBJ2-6; TRBD1 is a possible D gene (6 bases). Germline CDR1 is LNHDA and CDR2 is SQIVND (reference sequence). The CDR3 runs 16 residues. Deletions cut 7 bases from V and 1 base from J, with 14 bases between. CDR3 bases: TGTGCCAGTACTGACCTACAGGGATCTGGGGCCAACGTCCTGACTTTC. It codes for CASTDLQGSGANVLTF. The whole variable domain, remainder taken from reference TRBV19 and TRBJ2-6, is DGGITQSPKYLFRKEGQNVTLSCEQNLNHDAMYWYRQDPGQGLRLIYYSQIVNDFQKGDIAEGYSVSREKKESFPLTVTSAQKNPTAFYLCASTDLQGSGANVLTFGAGSRLTVL.

This clone was recorded at least ten times. The CDR3 is CATQRGEGRNTEAFF. The CDR3 DNA reads TGTGCCACCCAACGGGGCGAGGGGAGGAACACTGAAGCTTTCTTT. The chain has TRBV9 and TRBJ1-1; D possibly corresponds to TRBD1 (5 bases). The CDR3 has 15 amino acids. Looked up from germline, CDR1 is SGDLS and CDR2 is YYNGEE. The germline V and J ends were trimmed by 9 bases and 1 base, with 19 bases remaining between them.

This clone was detected a few times. The chain employs TRBV6-1 and TRBJ1-1, with D unresolved. The CDR3 loop spans 11 amino acids. Between the trimmed V and J ends, which lost 6 bases and 2 bases, there was a span of 4 bases. The V gene's germline CDR1 is MNHNS and CDR2 SASEGT. This CDR3 is CASRKNTEAFF. Here the CDR3 DNA reads TGTGCCAGCAGGAAAAACACTGAAGCTTTCTTT.

This clone has at least ten counts. DNA of the CDR3: TGTGCCAGCAGTGAAGAAGTCAGCCAGGCCCAGCATTTT. Translated: CASSEEVSQAQHF. The chain has TRBV2 and TRBJ1-5; D gene unclear. The CDR3 consists of 13 residues. V gave up 1 base and J gave up 11 bases, with 12 bases separating them. CDR1 is SNHLY, CDR2 FYNNEI, per germline.

A few counts support this clone. A much larger clone sits a single nucleotide away, making a read error possible. V usage is TRBV2 and J usage is TRBJ2-4, with D perhaps given as TRBD1 or TRBD2 (5 bases each). Between the trimmed V and J ends, which lost 6 bases and 6 bases, there was a span of 18 bases. The CDR3 contains 15 residues. Germline loops: CDR1 SNHLY, CDR2 FYNNEI. The CDR3, as DNA: TGTGCCAGCAGGTCCTCCGGGACGCGGGTAAACATTCAGTACTTC. Amino acid sequence: CASRSSGTRVNIQYF.

The V and J genes are TRBV11-1 and TRBJ2-2; tentative D call: TRBD2 (6 bases). Trimming shortened V by 1 base and J by 5 bases, and 14 bases separated the two germline ends. Germline V lookup: CDR1 SGHAT, CDR2 FQDESV (reference sequence). The CDR3 is 16 residues long. The CDR3 loop is CASSLVETRATGELFF. The DNA for the CDR3 is TGTGCCAGCAGCTTAGTAGAGACTAGAGCTACCGGGGAGCTGTTTTTT.

The CDR3: CASSNSGRGDTQYF. CDR3 nucleotides: TGTGCCAGCAGTAATAGCGGGAGGGGGGATACGCAGTATTTT. The chain is built from TRBV6-1 and TRBJ2-3; 11 bases align to TRBD2. Germline V lookup: CDR1 MNHNS, CDR2 SASEGT. The CDR3 consists of 14 residues. Trimming took 5 bases from V and 6 from J; bases not matched to a gene: 4.